This T cell receptor (beta chain) was captured in a study of OX40 agonist ivuxolimab in advanced cancers. Study results and caveats: The study observed clonal expansion of CD4+ and CD8+ blood T cells by week 6 at 0.1 to 3.0 mg/kg. Antigens targeted by the expanded peripheral T cells were not determined.

TCRdb keeps only in-frame clones here, not all; method: immunoSEQ multiplex PCR. The sample includes 100,000 to 150,000 clones, about 92% of them seen just once. Autoimmune disease history or systemic immunosuppression led to patient exclusion. Worth noting for this clone: Its antigen is unidentified.

CDR3 length: 18 residues. J lost 3 bases, V lost 4 bases, and 14 bases had no gene match. Per the germline V gene, CDR1 is MDHEN and CDR2 is SYDVKM. Material: CD4+ or CD8+ T cells sorted from blood, obtained in a trial of the OX40 agonist ivuxolimab. J is TRBJ2-1 and V is TRBV28; 8 bases map to TRBD2. This clonotype was obtained from an adult with an advanced solid tumor such as melanoma, head and neck, liver or kidney cancer. CDR3 region: CASSSIGVLLAGYNEQFF. CDR3 coding DNA: TGTGCCAGCAGTTCGATAGGCGTGTTGCTAGCGGGCTACAATGAGCAGTTCTTC.